This T cell receptor (beta chain) originates from a study of T cell changes during pregnancy in multiple sclerosis. Sequenced by immunoSEQ multiplex PCR; TCRdb stores in-frame clones only, minus some. The sample carries around 60,000 clones, roughly 87% recorded once. The germline CDR1 and CDR2 sequences are MNHEY and SMNVEV (reference sequence). This CDR3 comprises 16 residues. V was pared by 2 bases and J by 2 bases, with 6 bases of the junction left unmatched. Sequencing used peripheral blood, obtained in the first trimester of pregnancy. This chain uses TRBV27 with TRBJ2-3; 8 bases fit TRBD2. This receptor was taken from a female donor with multiple sclerosis, enrolled in a pregnancy study. The CDR3 coding sequence is TGTGCCAGCAGTTTAAGGGTAGCGGGGACCACAGATACGCAGTATTTT. It encodes CASSLRVAGTTDTQYF.